What follows is one T cell receptor (beta chain) and its context. The sample belongs to a study of cytomegalovirus exposure and HLA in healthy donors. The CDR3 length is 17 residues. The V gene's germline CDR1 is SEHNR and CDR2 FQNEAQ (reference sequence). The V end lost 5 bases, the J end lost 8 bases, and 24 bases lay between the germline ends. PCR employed 60 Vbeta and 13 Jbeta primers. Only in-frame clones appear in the TCRdb table, and some are missing; sequencing was by immunoSEQ multiplex PCR. The sample has around 100,000 clones, about four fifths seen once. The chain combines TRBV7-9 with TRBJ1-4; D perhaps matches TRBD1 (6 bases). Sequencing used PBMCs. The source of this sequence is a man aged 30 to 39 in good health and CMV-seronegative. The CDR3 reads CASSEGLVGGASEKLFF. CDR3 sequence (DNA): TGTGCCAGCAGCGAAGGGTTGGTCGGGGGGGCATCGGAAAAACTGTTTTTT.